The 21 T cell receptor beta chains reported below all come from one sample, sequenced in a study of identical twins. TCRdb recomputed calls from the 5' RACE reads with MiXCR, one row per CDR3 protein. The table records about 920,000 distinct CDR3 sequences, over 9% of them present only once. The data also belong to a second study, concerning yellow fever vaccine responses in identical twins.

Sequencing was carried out using PBMCs. These receptors were obtained from a woman aged 18-29 years in good health.

The sample holds many counts of this clonotype. The chain joins TRBV12-3 or TRBV12-4 to TRBJ1-1; D unclear. This CDR3 contains 14 residues. V lost 2 bases to trimming and J lost 6 bases, with 13 bases between them. Here the CDR3 reads CASSLRQSGAEAFF. CDR3 in DNA: TGTGCCAGCAGTTTACGGCAATCTGGCGCTGAAGCTTTCTTT.

The gene calls are TRBV7-8 and TRBJ2-1, with TRBD2 matching over 16 bases. The CDR3 runs to 17 residues. V was clipped by 5 bases and J by 9 bases; unmatched bases: 10. Germline CDR1 reads SGHVS; CDR2 reads FQNEAQ. CDR3 in amino acids: CASSQTPGLAGGGEQFF. CDR3 bases: TGTGCCAGCAGCCAAACCCCGGGACTAGCGGGAGGGGGTGAGCAGTTCTTC.

The table lists this clonotype with a few counts. The genes are TRBV12-5 and TRBJ2-2; 12 bases match TRBD1. The length of the CDR3 is 16 residues. The germline gives CDR1 LGHNT, CDR2 FRNRAP. J was trimmed by 6 bases and V by 4 bases; bases with no gene match: 6. The CDR3 region has the DNA TGTGCTAGTGGTTCCGGGACAGGGGGCGCCGCCGGGGAGCTGTTTTTT. Protein: CASGSGTGGAAGELFF.

This clonotype appeared a few times. This rearrangement joins TRBV28 to TRBJ2-3; 8 bases map to TRBD2. Trimming took 5 bases from V and 5 from J; bases not matched to a gene: 15. The CDR3 is 17 residues long. Germline V gene lookup returns CDR1 MDHEN and CDR2 SYDVKM. The CDR3 nucleotides are TGTGCCAGCAGTCCAAATACGGGGGGGGCCTATAGAGATACGCAGTATTTT. Translating gives CASSPNTGGAYRDTQYF.

The chain employs TRBV20-1 and TRBJ1-4, with D perhaps TRBD1 (5 bases). Trimming stripped 3 bases from V and 5 bases from J, with 10 bases between. CDR1 and CDR2 (germline): DFQATT, SNEGSKA (reference sequence). This CDR3 has 13 amino acids. In DNA, the CDR3 is TGCAGTGCTAGGGGGCCCAGAAATGAAAAACTGTTTTTT. It translates to CSARGPRNEKLFF.

J is TRBJ2-3 and V is TRBV6-1; 7 positions agree with TRBD2. The CDR3 contains 15 residues. J lost 3 bases, V lost 5 bases, and 8 bases had no gene match. The germline gives CDR1 MNHNS, CDR2 SASEGT. The CDR3 DNA reads as TGTGCCAGCAGTACCCGGACTAGTTTAACAGATACGCAGTATTTT. Protein product: CASSTRTSLTDTQYF.

This clonotype was counted many times. This chain uses TRBV18 with TRBJ1-1, with TRBD1 as a possible D gene (5 bases). The germline V and J ends were trimmed by 6 bases and 2 bases, with 13 bases remaining between them. Germline V gives CDR1 KGHSH, CDR2 LQKENI. This CDR3 has 14 amino acids. The CDR3 here is CASSAQGGNTEAFF. The CDR3 nucleotides read TGTGCCAGCTCCGCCCAGGGTGGAAACACTGAAGCTTTCTTT.

The V and J genes are TRBV29-1 and TRBJ2-1, with 9 positions matching TRBD2. Germline V gives CDR1 SQVTM, CDR2 ANQGSEA. Trimming cost V 5 bases and J 8 bases; bases outside gene matches: 16. The CDR3 consists of 16 residues. The chain's CDR3 is CSVLSPLAGGHDEQFF. CDR3 coding DNA: TGCAGCGTTTTAAGCCCGCTGGCGGGGGGGCATGATGAGCAGTTCTTC.

The rearrangement joins TRBV7-9 to TRBJ2-2; the match to TRBD2 covers 7 bases. The CDR3 has 16 residues. Germline-derived CDR1 and CDR2 are SEHNR and FQNEAQ (reference sequence). J gave up 1 base and V 4 bases, and 6 bases lay outside the gene matches. The CDR3 region has the DNA TGTGCCAGCAGCTCCGTGGGGAGGGTGAACACCGGGGAGCTGTTTTTT. Encoded protein: CASSSVGRVNTGELFF.

This clonotype was seen more than once but under ten times. This chain links TRBV27 with TRBJ2-7; TRBD2 aligns across 11 bases. The CDR3 totals 16 residues. V lost 3 bases to trimming and J lost 4 bases; unmatched junction nucleotides: 8. From germline, CDR1 is MNHEY and CDR2 SMNVEV (reference sequence). CDR3 protein: CASSLLATSGIYEQYF. The CDR3 DNA reads TGTGCCAGCAGTTTGTTGGCGACTAGCGGGATTTACGAGCAGTACTTC.

V and J are TRBV20-1 and TRBJ1-5; maybe TRBD1 (6 bases). The V gene lost 5 bases and the J gene lost 5 bases, with 13 bases spanning the gap. CDR3 length: 13 amino acids. Germline V gene data show CDR1 as DFQATT and CDR2 as SNEGSKA (reference sequence). CDR3: CSAGRGGHQPQHF. The DNA of the CDR3 is TGCAGTGCTGGAAGAGGGGGGCATCAGCCCCAGCATTTT.

This clonotype appeared a few times. V is TRBV10-1 and J is TRBJ2-5, with D maybe TRBD1 (5 bases). The germline V gene has CDR1 WNHNN and CDR2 SYGVQD (reference sequence). With 5 bases removed from V and 4 bases from J, the gap between germline ends came to 11 bases. CDR3 length: 13 residues. The CDR3 bases are TGCGCCAGCAGTTACGGACAAATAGAGACCCAGTACTTC. This gives the protein CASSYGQIETQYF.

This chain joins TRBV12-3 or TRBV12-4 and TRBJ2-7; 7 nucleotides agree with TRBD2. The CDR3 spans 13 residues. V lost 1 base and J lost 12; bases outside the gene matches: 9. The CDR3 sequence: CASSLGTRGESYF. CDR3 nucleotides: TGTGCCAGCAGTTTAGGGACTCGGGGGGAGTCGTACTTC.

The chain carries TRBV4-1 and TRBJ2-7, with D perhaps matching TRBD1 (5 bases). Germline V gives CDR1 MGHRA, CDR2 YSYEKL. This CDR3 is 14 amino acids long. V gave up 4 bases and J gave up 4 bases, with 14 bases separating them. The CDR3 protein is CASSPREGSYEQYV. The CDR3 DNA sequence: TGCGCCAGCAGCCCCAGGGAAGGCAGTTACGAGCAGTACGTC.

This clonotype was counted a few times. This sequence joins TRBV7-8 and TRBJ2-3, with TRBD2 identical over 8 bases. The CDR3 is 16 residues long. V shed 5 bases and J 0 bases; nucleotides not matched to a gene: 7. Per the germline V gene, CDR1 is SGHVS and CDR2 is FQNEAQ. This CDR3 is CASSLLASGSTDTQYF. The CDR3 nucleotides are TGTGCCAGCAGCCTATTGGCTAGCGGGAGCACAGATACGCAGTATTTT.

Only a few counts were recorded for this clonotype. V is TRBV24-1 and J is TRBJ2-3; 8 nucleotides line up with TRBD1. Germline assignment: CDR1 KGHDR and CDR2 SFDVKD. The CDR3 is made up of 15 amino acids. The junction had 6 bases not matched to a gene; V was cut back by 5 bases and J by 3 bases. The CDR3: CATSATQGVTDTQYF. As DNA, the CDR3 is TGTGCCACCAGTGCGACACAGGGGGTGACAGATACGCAGTATTTT.

CDR3 sequence reads: CASRDRGNYGYTF. The DNA of the CDR3 is TGTGCCAGCCGGGACAGGGGTAACTATGGCTACACCTTC. The chain is built from TRBV6-4 and TRBJ1-2, with 10 bases that match TRBD1. Trimming took 8 bases from V and 1 from J; bases not matched to a gene: 1. CDR1 and CDR2 from the germline V gene are MRHNA and SNTAGT. This CDR3 contains 13 residues.

This clonotype was counted only a few times. The CDR3 sequence: CASSEYGERDSGANVLTF. The CDR3 DNA is TGTGCCAGCAGTGAATACGGGGAGCGCGACTCTGGGGCCAACGTCCTGACTTTC. This chain links TRBV25-1 with TRBJ2-6, with D maybe TRBD2 (5 bases). The V end was cut by 0 bases, the J end by 0 bases, with 12 bases between. CDR1 and CDR2 from the germline V gene are MGHDK and SYGVNS. CDR3 length equals 18 residues.

The chain employs TRBV4-1 and TRBJ2-5; no definite D call. Germline-derived CDR1 and CDR2 are MGHRA and YSYEKL. V lost 3 bases, J lost 4 bases, and 9 bases lay in between. The CDR3 has 13 residues. The chain's CDR3 is CASSQAATETQYF. The CDR3, as DNA: TGCGCCAGCAGCCAGGCAGCCACAGAGACCCAGTACTTC.

This chain links TRBV12-3 or TRBV12-4 with TRBJ2-1, with TRBD1 matching over 9 bases. The V gene end was trimmed by 1 base and the J gene end by 9 bases; junction bases not matched to a gene: 10. This CDR3 is built from 16 residues. The chain's CDR3 is CASSLGGQGTEVEQFF. CDR3 bases: TGTGCCAGCAGTTTAGGGGGACAGGGTACTGAGGTTGAGCAGTTCTTC.

The V call is TRBV5-1, the J call TRBJ2-2, with 10 bases matching TRBD2. The CDR3 runs 18 residues. The germline CDR1 and CDR2 sequences are SGHRS and YFSETQ. Losses at the gene ends were 0 bases for V and 5 bases for J; bases not matched to a gene: 10. CDR3 nucleotide sequence: TGCGCCAGCAGCTTGGGGCCTCCTAGCGGGGGCCGGACCGGGGAGCTGTTTTTT. It is translated as CASSLGPPSGGRTGELFF.